These T cell receptor beta chains were read from a single sample in a study of blood T cell repertoires in COVID-19. The method was immunoSEQ multiplex PCR; TCRdb's version includes in-frame clones alone and lacks a portion of them. This sample yields hundreds of thousands of clones, of which 85% to 90% are seen a single time; less than 4.5% belongs to the top ten. Material for sequencing was PBMCs or T cells enriched from blood (not recorded which). The source of these receptors is a young man who had recovered from COVID-19. Both conserved end residues are part of each CDR3. A D gene is named only where the DNA matches it firmly. Size is omitted from some rows. Given values are once, few, many or a class for expanded clones.

cdr3_aa: CASAGGRDYGYTF
cdr3_nt: TGTGCCAGCGCTGGGGGGAGGGACTATGGCTACACCTTC
v_call: TRBV28
j_call: TRBJ1-2
clone_size: .
d_call: .

cdr3_aa: CASSHDRGPSDNQPQHF
cdr3_nt: TGTGCCAGCAGTCATGACAGGGGCCCTAGCGACAATCAGCCCCAGCATTTT
v_call: TRBV2
j_call: TRBJ1-5
clone_size: .
d_call: TRBD1

cdr3_aa: CASSSKTGTSGNNEQFF
cdr3_nt: TGTGCCAGTAGTTCCAAAACCGGGACTAGCGGTAACAATGAGCAGTTCTTC
v_call: TRBV19
j_call: TRBJ2-1
clone_size: once
d_call: TRBD2

cdr3_aa: CASSRDSYEQYF
cdr3_nt: TGCGCCAGTAGCCGGGACTCCTACGAGCAGTACTTC
v_call: TRBV10-1
j_call: TRBJ2-7
clone_size: few
d_call: .

cdr3_aa: CASSLEGTGVSNEQFF
cdr3_nt: TGCGCCAGCAGCTTGGAGGGGACAGGGGTCAGCAATGAGCAGTTCTTC
v_call: TRBV5-1
j_call: TRBJ2-1
clone_size: .
d_call: TRBD1

cdr3_aa: CASSFSGGPDTQYF
cdr3_nt: TGTGCCAGCAGTTTTAGCGGGGGGCCAGATACGCAGTATTTT
v_call: TRBV11-2
j_call: TRBJ2-3
clone_size: .
d_call: TRBD2

cdr3_aa: CATAGTEAFF
cdr3_nt: TGTGCCACCGCAGGGACTGAAGCTTTCTTT
v_call: TRBV11-3
j_call: TRBJ1-1
clone_size: few
d_call: .

cdr3_aa: CASSHSQGANGYTF
cdr3_nt: TGCGCCAGCAGCCACTCGCAGGGGGCTAATGGCTACACCTTC
v_call: TRBV5-1
j_call: TRBJ1-2
clone_size: few
d_call: TRBD1

cdr3_aa: CASTWTSTDTQYF
cdr3_nt: TGCGCCAGCACCTGGACTAGCACAGATACGCAGTATTTT
v_call: TRBV5-1
j_call: TRBJ2-3
clone_size: .
d_call: .

cdr3_aa: CASSLYYRGQTNYGYTF
cdr3_nt: TGTGCCAGCAGTTTATATTACAGGGGTCAGACTAACTATGGCTACACCTTC
v_call: TRBV27
j_call: TRBJ1-2
clone_size: .
d_call: TRBD1

cdr3_aa: CASGGTGENIQYF
cdr3_nt: TGCGCCAGCGGGGGGACAGGGGAAAACATTCAGTACTTC
v_call: TRBV5-1
j_call: TRBJ2-4
clone_size: .
d_call: TRBD1

cdr3_aa: CASSLLSGRVPEQYF
cdr3_nt: TGTGCCAGCAGCCTCCTCAGCGGGAGGGTACCCGAGCAGTACTTC
v_call: TRBV14
j_call: TRBJ2-7
clone_size: few
d_call: TRBD2

cdr3_aa: CASTPLGGPGAFF
cdr3_nt: TGTGCCAGCACCCCCCTGGGGGGGCCTGGAGCTTTCTTT
v_call: TRBV6-5
j_call: TRBJ1-1
clone_size: .
d_call: .

cdr3_aa: CAWRLEVSIYF
cdr3_nt: TGTGCCTGGAGGCTTGAGGTTTCCATATATTTT
v_call: TRBV30
j_call: TRBJ1-3
clone_size: .
d_call: .

cdr3_aa: CASSRRRGEGEKLFF
cdr3_nt: TGTGCCAGTAGTAGGCGGAGAGGGGAGGGCGAAAAACTGTTTTTT
v_call: TRBV19
j_call: TRBJ1-4
clone_size: .
d_call: .

cdr3_aa: CASSGGHSSYEQYF
cdr3_nt: TGTGCCAGCAGCGGGGGACATAGCTCCTACGAGCAGTACTTC
v_call: TRBV7-2
j_call: TRBJ2-7
clone_size: .
d_call: .

cdr3_aa: CASNRPSSYNSPLHF
cdr3_nt: TGCGCCAGCAACCGGCCTAGCTCCTATAATTCACCCCTCCACTTT
v_call: TRBV23-1
j_call: TRBJ1-6
clone_size: .
d_call: .

cdr3_aa: CASRVGVNEKLFF
cdr3_nt: TGCGCCAGCAGGGTTGGAGTTAATGAAAAACTGTTTTTT
v_call: TRBV5-1
j_call: TRBJ1-4
clone_size: .
d_call: .

cdr3_aa: CAISPRRTGEMNTEAFF
cdr3_nt: TGTGCCATCAGTCCACGCCGGACAGGAGAAATGAACACTGAAGCTTTCTTT
v_call: TRBV10-3
j_call: TRBJ1-1
clone_size: few
d_call: TRBD1